This T cell receptor (beta chain) was identified in a study of T cells in localized non-small cell lung cancer. Regarding the study as a whole: Heterogeneity remains possible, as sequencing covered one tumor region only. Tumor trailed uninvolved adjacent lung in T cell clonality, which peaked there. The study detected a median about 50 of the top 100 tumor clones in adjacent lung.

Trimming pared 5 bases from V and 5 bases from J, leaving 6 bases between. CDR3 size: 11 residues. CDR1 and CDR2 (germline): SEHNR, FQNEAQ (reference sequence). On this clone itself: Its specificity is not known.

Some clones are missing from TCRdb's copy, which holds only in-frame ones; the method was immunoSEQ multiplex PCR. Among about 54,000 clones listed, around 86% were seen once. The TCR comes from a female donor older than 55 with stage II squamous cell lung carcinoma. Sample: peripheral blood, taken before any cancer treatment. The chain links TRBV7-9 to TRBJ2-5; unclear D gene. The CDR3 reads CASSLHETQYF. DNA of the CDR3: TGTGCCAGCAGCCTACACGAGACCCAGTACTTC.